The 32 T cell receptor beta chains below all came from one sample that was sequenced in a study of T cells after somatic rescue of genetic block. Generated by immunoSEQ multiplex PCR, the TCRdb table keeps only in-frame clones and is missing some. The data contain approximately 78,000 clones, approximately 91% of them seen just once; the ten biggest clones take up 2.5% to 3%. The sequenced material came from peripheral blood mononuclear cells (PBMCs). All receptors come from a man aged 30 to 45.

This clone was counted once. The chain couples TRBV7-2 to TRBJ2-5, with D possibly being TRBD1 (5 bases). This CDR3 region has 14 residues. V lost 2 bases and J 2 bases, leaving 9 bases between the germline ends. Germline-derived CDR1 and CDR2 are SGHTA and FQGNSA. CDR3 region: CASSLSRAQETQYF. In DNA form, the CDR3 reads TGTGCCAGCAGCTTATCCAGGGCACAAGAGACCCAGTACTTC. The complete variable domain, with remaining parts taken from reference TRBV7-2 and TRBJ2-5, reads GAGVSQSPSNKVTEKGKDVELRCDPISGHTALYWYRQSLGQGLEFLIYFQGNSAPDKSGLPSDRFSAERTGGSVSTLTIQRTQQEDSAVYLCASSLSRAQETQYFGPGTRLLVL.

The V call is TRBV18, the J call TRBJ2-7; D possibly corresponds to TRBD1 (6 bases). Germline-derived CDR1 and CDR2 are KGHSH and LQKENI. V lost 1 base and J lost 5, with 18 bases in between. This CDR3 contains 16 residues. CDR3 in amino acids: CASSPQRTVGGNEQYF. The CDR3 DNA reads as TGTGCCAGCTCACCACAGAGGACAGTCGGTGGGAACGAGCAGTACTTC.

CDR3 nucleotides: TGCGCCAGCAGCCACCAAGGCAGCGGGGCCTACAATGAGCAGTTCTTC. This sequence encodes CASSHQGSGAYNEQFF. V gene TRBV4-1 combines with J gene TRBJ2-1; 7 bases fit TRBD2. Germline V gene sequence: CDR1 MGHRA, CDR2 YSYEKL. With 3 bases clipped from V and 2 bases from J, the junction kept 7 bases outside the gene matches. The CDR3 has 16 residues.

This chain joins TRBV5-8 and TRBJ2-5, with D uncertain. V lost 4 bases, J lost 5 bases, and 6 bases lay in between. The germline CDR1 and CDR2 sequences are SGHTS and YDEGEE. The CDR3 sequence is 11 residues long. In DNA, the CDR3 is TGTGCCAGCAGCGCTTTTGAGACCCAGTACTTC. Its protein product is CASSAFETQYF.

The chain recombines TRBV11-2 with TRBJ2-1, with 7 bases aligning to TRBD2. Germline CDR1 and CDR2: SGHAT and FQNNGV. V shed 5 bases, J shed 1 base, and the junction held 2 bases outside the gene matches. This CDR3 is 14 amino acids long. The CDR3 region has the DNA TGTGCCAGCAGCAAACTAGCGTCCTACAATGAGCAGTTCTTC. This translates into CASSKLASYNEQFF. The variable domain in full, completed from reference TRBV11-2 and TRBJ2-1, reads EAGVAQSPRYKIIEKRQSVAFWCNPISGHATLYWYQQILGQGPKLLIQFQNNGVVDDSQLPKDRFSAERLKGVDSTLKIQPAKLEDSAVYLCASSKLASYNEQFFGPGTRLTVL.

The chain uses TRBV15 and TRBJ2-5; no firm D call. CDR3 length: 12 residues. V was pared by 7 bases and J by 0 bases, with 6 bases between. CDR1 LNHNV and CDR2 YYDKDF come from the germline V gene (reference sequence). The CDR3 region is CATKDDQETQYF. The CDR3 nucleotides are TGTGCCACCAAGGACGACCAAGAGACCCAGTACTTC.

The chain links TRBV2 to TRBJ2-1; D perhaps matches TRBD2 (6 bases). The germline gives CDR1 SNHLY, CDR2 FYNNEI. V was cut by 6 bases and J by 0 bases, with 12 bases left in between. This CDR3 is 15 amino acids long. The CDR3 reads CASSSGGYSYNEQFF. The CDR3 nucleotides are TGTGCCAGCAGCTCCGGGGGTTACTCCTACAATGAGCAGTTCTTC. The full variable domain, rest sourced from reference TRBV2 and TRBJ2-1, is EPEVTQTPSHQVTQMGQEVILRCVPISNHLYFYWYRQILGQKVEFLVSFYNNEISEKSEIFDDQFSVERPDGSNFTLKIRSTKLEDSAMYFCASSSGGYSYNEQFFGPGTRLTVL.

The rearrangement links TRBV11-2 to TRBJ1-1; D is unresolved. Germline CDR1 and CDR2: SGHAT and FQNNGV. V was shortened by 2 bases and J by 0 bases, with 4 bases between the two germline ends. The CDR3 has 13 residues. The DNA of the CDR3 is TGTGCCAGCAGCTTATCCCTGAACACTGAAGCTTTCTTT. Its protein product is CASSLSLNTEAFF.

The CDR3 loop is CASSLRLAGVNTGELFF. The CDR3 DNA sequence: TGCGCCAGCAGCTTACGACTAGCGGGAGTTAACACCGGGGAGCTGTTTTTT. The chain couples TRBV5-1 to TRBJ2-2; 12 bases line up with TRBD2. The V gene end was trimmed by 2 bases and the J gene end by 2 bases; junction bases not matched to a gene: 4. The CDR3 loop spans 17 amino acids. CDR1 and CDR2 from the germline V gene are SGHRS and YFSETQ.

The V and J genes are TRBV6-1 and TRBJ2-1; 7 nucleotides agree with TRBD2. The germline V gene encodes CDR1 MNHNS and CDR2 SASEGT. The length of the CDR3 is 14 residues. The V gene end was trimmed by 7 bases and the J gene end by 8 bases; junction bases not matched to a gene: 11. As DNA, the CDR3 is TGTGCCAGCAATTTCCCAGCAACTAGCGATGAGCAGTTCTTC. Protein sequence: CASNFPATSDEQFF.

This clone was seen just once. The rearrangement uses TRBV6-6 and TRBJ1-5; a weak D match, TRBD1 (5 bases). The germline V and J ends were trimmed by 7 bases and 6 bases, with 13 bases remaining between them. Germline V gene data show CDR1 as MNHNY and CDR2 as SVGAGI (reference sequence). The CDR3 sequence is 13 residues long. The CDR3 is CASMDRGTQPQHF. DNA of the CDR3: TGTGCCAGCATGGATAGGGGAACTCAGCCCCAGCATTTT.

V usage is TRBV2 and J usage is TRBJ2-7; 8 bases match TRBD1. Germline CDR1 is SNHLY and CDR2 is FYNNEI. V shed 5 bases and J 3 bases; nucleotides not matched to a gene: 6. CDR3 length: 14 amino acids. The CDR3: CASSKQGESYEQYF. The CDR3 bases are TGTGCCAGCAGTAAACAGGGGGAAAGCTACGAGCAGTACTTC.

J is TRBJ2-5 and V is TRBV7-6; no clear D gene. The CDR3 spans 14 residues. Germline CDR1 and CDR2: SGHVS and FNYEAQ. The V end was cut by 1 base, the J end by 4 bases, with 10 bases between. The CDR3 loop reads CASSLEWTGETQYF. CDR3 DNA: TGTGCCAGCAGCTTAGAATGGACGGGAGAGACCCAGTACTTC.

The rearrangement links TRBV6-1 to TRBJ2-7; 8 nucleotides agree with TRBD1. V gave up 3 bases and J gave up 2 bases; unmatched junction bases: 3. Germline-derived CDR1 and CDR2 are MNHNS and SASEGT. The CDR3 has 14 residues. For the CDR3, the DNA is TGTGCCAGCAGTGAGAGGACAGGGCCCTACGAGCAGTACTTC. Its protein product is CASSERTGPYEQYF.

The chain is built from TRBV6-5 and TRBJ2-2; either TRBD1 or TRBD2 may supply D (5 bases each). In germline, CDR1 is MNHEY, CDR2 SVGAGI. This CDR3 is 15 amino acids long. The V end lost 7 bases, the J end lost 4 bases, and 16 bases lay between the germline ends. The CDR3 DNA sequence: TGTGCCAGCACCTGGGACGGAAAGGTCACCGGGGAGCTGTTTTTT. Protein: CASTWDGKVTGELFF.

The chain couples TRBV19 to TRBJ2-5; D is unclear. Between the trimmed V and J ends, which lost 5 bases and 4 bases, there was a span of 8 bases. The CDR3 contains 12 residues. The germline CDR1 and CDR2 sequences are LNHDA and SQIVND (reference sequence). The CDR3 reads CASSHLAETQYF. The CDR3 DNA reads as TGTGCCAGTAGTCACCTCGCAGAGACCCAGTACTTC.

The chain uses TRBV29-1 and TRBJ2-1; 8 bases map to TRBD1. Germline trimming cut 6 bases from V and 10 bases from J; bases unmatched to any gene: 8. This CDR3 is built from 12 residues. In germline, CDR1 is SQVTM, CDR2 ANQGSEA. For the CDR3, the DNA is TGCAGCGTGGGGCAGGGGGCCTGGGAGCAGTTCTTC. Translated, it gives CSVGQGAWEQFF.

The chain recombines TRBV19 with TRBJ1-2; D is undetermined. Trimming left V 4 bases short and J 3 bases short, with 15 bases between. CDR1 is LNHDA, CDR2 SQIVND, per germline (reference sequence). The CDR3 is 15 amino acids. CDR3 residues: CASSRETERYYGYTF. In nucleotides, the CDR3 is TGTGCCAGTAGTAGGGAGACCGAGAGGTACTATGGCTACACCTTC.

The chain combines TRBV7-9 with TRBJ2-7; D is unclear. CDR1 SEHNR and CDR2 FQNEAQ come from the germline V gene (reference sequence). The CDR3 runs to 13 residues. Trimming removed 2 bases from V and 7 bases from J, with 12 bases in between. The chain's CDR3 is CASSLSPLREQYF. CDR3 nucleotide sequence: TGTGCCAGCAGCTTATCGCCCCTCCGGGAGCAGTACTTC.

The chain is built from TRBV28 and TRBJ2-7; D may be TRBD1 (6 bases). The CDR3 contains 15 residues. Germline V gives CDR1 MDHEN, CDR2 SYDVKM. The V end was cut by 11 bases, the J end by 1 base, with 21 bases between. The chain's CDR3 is CAAAGEGSPSYEQYF. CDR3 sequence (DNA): TGTGCCGCGGCAGGGGAAGGCAGCCCGTCCTACGAGCAGTACTTC.

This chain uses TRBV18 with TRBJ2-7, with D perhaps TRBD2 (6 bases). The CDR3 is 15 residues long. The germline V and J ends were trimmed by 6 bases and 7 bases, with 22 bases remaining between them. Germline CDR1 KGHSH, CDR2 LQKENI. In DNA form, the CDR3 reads TGTGCCAGCTCCCGGGACTGGTCCACTTCGGGGGAGCAGTACTTC. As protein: CASSRDWSTSGEQYF. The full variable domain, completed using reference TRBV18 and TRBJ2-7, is NAGVMQNPRHLVRRRGQEARLRCSPMKGHSHVYWYRQLPEEGLKFMVYLQKENIIDESGMPKERFSAEFPKEGPSILRIQQVVRGDSAAYFCASSRDWSTSGEQYFGPGTRLTVT.

The chain's CDR3 is CASSSRDRGVPRPQHF. CDR3 sequence (DNA): TGTGCCAGTAGTAGCCGGGACAGGGGCGTCCCTAGGCCCCAGCATTTT. The gene calls are TRBV19 and TRBJ1-5; 10 nucleotides match TRBD1. The length of the CDR3 is 16 residues. Looked up from germline, CDR1 is LNHDA and CDR2 is SQIVND (reference sequence). Trimming removed 4 bases from V and 9 bases from J; junction bases left unmatched: 12.

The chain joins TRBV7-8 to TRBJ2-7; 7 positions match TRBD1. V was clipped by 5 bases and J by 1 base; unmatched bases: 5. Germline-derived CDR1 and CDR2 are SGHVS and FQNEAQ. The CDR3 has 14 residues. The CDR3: CASSKDRSSYEQYF. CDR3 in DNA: TGTGCCAGCAGCAAGGACAGGAGTTCCTACGAGCAGTACTTC. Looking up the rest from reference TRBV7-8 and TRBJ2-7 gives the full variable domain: GAGVSQSPRYKVAKRGQDVALRCDPISGHVSLFWYQQALGQGPEFLTYFQNEAQLDKSGLPSDRFFAERPEGSVSTLKIQRTQQEDSAVYLCASSKDRSSYEQYFGPGTRLTVT.

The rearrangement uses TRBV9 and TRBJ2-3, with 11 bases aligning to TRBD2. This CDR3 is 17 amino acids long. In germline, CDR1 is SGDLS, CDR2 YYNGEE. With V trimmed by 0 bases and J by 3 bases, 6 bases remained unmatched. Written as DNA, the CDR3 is TGTGCCAGCAGCGTAGCACTAGCGGGAGCAGAGACAGATACGCAGTATTTT. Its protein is CASSVALAGAETDTQYF. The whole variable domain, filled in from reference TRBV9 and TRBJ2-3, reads DSGVTQTPKHLITATGQRVTLRCSPRSGDLSVYWYQQSLDQGLQFLIQYYNGEERAKGNILERFSAQQFPDLHSELNLSSLELGDSALYFCASSVALAGAETDTQYFGPGTRLTVL.

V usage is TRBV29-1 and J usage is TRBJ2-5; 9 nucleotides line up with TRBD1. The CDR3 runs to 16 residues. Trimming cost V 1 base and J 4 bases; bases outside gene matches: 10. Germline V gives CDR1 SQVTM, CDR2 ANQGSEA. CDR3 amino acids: CSVEAEGQGGGETQYF. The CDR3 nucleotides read TGCAGCGTTGAAGCTGAGGGACAGGGTGGAGGAGAGACCCAGTACTTC.

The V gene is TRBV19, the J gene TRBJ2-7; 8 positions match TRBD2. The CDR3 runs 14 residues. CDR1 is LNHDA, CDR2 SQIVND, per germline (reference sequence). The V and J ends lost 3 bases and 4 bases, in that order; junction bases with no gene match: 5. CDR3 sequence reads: CASSITSGLYEQYF. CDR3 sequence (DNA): TGTGCCAGTAGTATCACTAGCGGACTGTACGAGCAGTACTTC.

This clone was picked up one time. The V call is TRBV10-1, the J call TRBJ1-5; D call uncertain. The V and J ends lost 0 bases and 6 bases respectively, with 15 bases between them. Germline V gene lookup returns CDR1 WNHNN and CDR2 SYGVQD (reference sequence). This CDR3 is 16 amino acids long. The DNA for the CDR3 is TGCGCCAGCAGTGAGTCGGGAGTCCGAGCGGGTCAGCCCCAGCATTTT. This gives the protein CASSESGVRAGQPQHF.

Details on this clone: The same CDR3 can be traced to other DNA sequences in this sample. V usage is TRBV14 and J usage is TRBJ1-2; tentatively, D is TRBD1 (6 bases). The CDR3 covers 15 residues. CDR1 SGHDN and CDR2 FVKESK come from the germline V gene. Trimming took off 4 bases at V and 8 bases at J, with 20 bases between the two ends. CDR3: CASSPRGTGPSGYTF. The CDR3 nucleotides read TGTGCCAGCAGCCCAAGGGGGACGGGCCCCTCGGGCTACACCTTC.

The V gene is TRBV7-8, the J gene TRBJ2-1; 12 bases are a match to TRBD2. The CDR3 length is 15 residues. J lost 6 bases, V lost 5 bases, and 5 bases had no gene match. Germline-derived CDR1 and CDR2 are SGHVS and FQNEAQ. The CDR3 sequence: CASSPPSGGANEQFF. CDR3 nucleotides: TGTGCCAGCAGCCCCCCTAGCGGGGGGGCCAATGAGCAGTTCTTC.

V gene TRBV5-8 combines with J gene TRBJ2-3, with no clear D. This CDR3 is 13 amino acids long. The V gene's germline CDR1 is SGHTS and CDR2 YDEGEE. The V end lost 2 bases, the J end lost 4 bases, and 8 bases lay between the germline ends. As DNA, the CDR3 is TGTGCCAGCAGCTTCTCTAGGGCAGATACGCAGTATTTT. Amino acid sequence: CASSFSRADTQYF.

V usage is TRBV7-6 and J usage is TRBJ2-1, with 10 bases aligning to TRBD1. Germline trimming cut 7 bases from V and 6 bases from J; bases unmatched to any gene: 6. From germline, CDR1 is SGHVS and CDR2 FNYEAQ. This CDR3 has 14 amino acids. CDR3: CASNPGQGINEQFF. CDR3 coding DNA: TGTGCCAGCAACCCGGGACAGGGGATCAATGAGCAGTTCTTC.

DNA of the CDR3: TGTGCCAGCTCACCGAGTTCGGGGGATGAGCAGTACTTC. The encoded protein is CASSPSSGDEQYF. The chain joins TRBV18 to TRBJ2-7; weak D call: TRBD2 (6 bases). The CDR3 consists of 13 residues. Germline V CDR1 and CDR2: KGHSH, LQKENI. Trimming removed 3 bases at V and 7 bases at J, with 13 bases between.